This TCR beta chain was recorded in a study of blood T cell repertoires in COVID-19. Data came from immunoSEQ multiplex PCR; TCRdb stores just in-frame clones and leaves some out. The table has around 250,000 clones, roughly 86% seen once. This clone has only a few counts. The TCR sequence derives from a woman aged 70-85 years with active or convalescent COVID-19. Sequencing was done on a sample of peripheral blood.

The CDR3 DNA reads TGTGCCAGCACCATCAACAGGGACTATGGCTACACCTTC. Amino acid sequence: CASTINRDYGYTF. J is TRBJ1-2 and V is TRBV6-5; TRBD1 might be the D (6 bases). V shed 7 bases and J shed 3 bases, with 12 bases lying between them. The CDR3 covers 13 residues. In germline, CDR1 is MNHEY, CDR2 SVGAGI.